Given below is one TCR beta chain in context. These data belong to a study of T cell responses to AZD1222 COVID-19 vaccine. The CDR3 sequence is 13 residues long. V lost 0 bases to trimming and J lost 5 bases, with 8 bases between them. Only in-frame clones appear in the TCRdb table, and some are missing; sequencing was by immunoSEQ multiplex PCR. The sample lists 140,000 or so clones, 85% to 90% occurring once. The source of this sequence is an adult in good health. The source was peripheral blood, collected on day 0 of AZD1222 vaccination. V is TRBV12-3 or TRBV12-4 and J is TRBJ2-7; D uncertain. The CDR3 is CASSLASVNEQYF. The CDR3 nucleotides are TGTGCCAGCAGTTTAGCGTCGGTTAACGAGCAGTACTTC.